Listed below are T cell receptor beta chains from one sample, sequenced in a study of human T cells and chemical hapten exposure. TCRdb reprocessed the RACE reads with MiXCR, giving one entry per CDR3 protein. The sample contains about 120,000 distinct CDR3 sequences, about 13% of which appear only once. The sample consisted of whole blood, taken in connection with sensitization to the hapten diphenylcyclopropenone (DPC). Receptor source: a man between 18 and 35 years old with alopecia areata. Some clones in this sample may be carry-over from other donors' samples. The CDR3 runs from the conserved cysteine through the conserved F or W. The D gene is left open where the match is weak. Only part of the rows carry a size: once, few, many, or a class if the clone is expanded.

cdr3_length clone_size d_call j_call v_call cdr3_nt cdr3_aa
16 few TRBD2 TRBJ2-1 TRBV4-3 TGCGCCAGCAGCCAAGACGGGGGGGCCTTCTACAATGAGCAGTTCTTC CASSQDGGAFYNEQFF
14 . TRBD1 TRBJ1-5 TRBV10-2 TGCGCCAGCAGCGCAACAGGGGCCATAGTGCCCCAGCATTTT CASSATGAIVPQHF
15 few TRBD1 TRBJ2-1 TRBV7-9 TGTGCCAGCAACCTAGACAGGGGCGAAATCAATGAGCAGTTCTTC CASNLDRGEINEQFF
17 . . TRBJ2-2 TRBV6-1 TGTGCCAGCAGTGAAGCCCCGTCCGGGGACGGGGCCGGGGAGCTGTTTTTT CASSEAPSGDGAGELFF
15 few TRBD1 TRBJ2-7 TRBV28 TGTGCCAGCAGACCTGACAGGGGCCTACCCTACGAGCAGTACTTC CASRPDRGLPYEQYF
14 few TRBD1 TRBJ1-2 TRBV7-8 TGTGCCAGCAGGTTAACAGGGGGCGCAGGCGGCTACACCTTC CASRLTGGAGGYTF
16 . TRBD2 TRBJ2-7 TRBV6-2/TRBV6-3 TGTGCCAGCAGGCCCTCTCTAGCGGGGGTCTCCTACGAGCAGTACTTC CASRPSLAGVSYEQYF
15 . TRBD1 TRBJ2-5 TRBV7-2 TGTGCCAGCAGCTACTCCGGGACAGGGATGGAGACCCAGTACTTC CASSYSGTGMETQYF
11 many . TRBJ1-2 TRBV7-9 TGTGCCAGCAGCTTAGGCGATGGCTACACCTTC CASSLGDGYTF
14 many . TRBJ1-5 TRBV10-3 TGTGCCATCAATCCTTCGGGAAGCAATCAGCCCCAGCATTTT CAINPSGSNQPQHF